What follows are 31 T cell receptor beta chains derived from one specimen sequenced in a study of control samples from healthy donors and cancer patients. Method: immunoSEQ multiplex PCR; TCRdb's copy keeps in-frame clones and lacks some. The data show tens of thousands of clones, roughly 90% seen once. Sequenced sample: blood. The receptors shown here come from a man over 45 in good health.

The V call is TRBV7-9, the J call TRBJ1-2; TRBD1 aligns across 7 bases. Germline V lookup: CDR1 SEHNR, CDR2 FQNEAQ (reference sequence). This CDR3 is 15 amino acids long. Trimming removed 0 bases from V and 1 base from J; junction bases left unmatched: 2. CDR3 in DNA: TGTGCCAGCAGCTTAGCAGACAGGGATAACTATGGCTACACCTTC. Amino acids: CASSLADRDNYGYTF.

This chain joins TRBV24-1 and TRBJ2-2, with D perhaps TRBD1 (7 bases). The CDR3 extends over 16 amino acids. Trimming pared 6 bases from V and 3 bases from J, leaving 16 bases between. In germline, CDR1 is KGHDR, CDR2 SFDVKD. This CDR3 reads CATSRAGQSYTGELFF. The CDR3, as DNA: TGTGCCACCAGTCGGGCGGGACAGTCATACACCGGGGAGCTGTTTTTT.

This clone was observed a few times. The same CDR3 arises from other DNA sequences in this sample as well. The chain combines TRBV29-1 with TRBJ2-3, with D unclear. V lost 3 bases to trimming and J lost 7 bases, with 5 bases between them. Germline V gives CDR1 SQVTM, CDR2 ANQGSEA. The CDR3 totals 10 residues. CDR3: CSVETNTQYF. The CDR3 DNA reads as TGCAGCGTTGAGACAAATACGCAGTATTTT.

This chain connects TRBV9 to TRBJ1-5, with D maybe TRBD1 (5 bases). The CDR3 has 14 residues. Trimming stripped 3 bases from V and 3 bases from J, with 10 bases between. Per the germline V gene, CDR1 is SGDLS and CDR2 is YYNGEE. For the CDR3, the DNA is TGTGCCAGCAGCGCGGGACTTACCAATCAGCCCCAGCATTTT. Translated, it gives CASSAGLTNQPQHF.

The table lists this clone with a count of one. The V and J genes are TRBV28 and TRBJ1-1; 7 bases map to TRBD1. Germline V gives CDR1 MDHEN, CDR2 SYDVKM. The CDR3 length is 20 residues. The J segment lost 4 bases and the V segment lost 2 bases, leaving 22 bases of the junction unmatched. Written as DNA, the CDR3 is TGTGCCAGCAGTTTACCCCTTACGATCCGGAGTAGACAGGGCGGCACTGAAGCTTTCTTT. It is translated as CASSLPLTIRSRQGGTEAFF.

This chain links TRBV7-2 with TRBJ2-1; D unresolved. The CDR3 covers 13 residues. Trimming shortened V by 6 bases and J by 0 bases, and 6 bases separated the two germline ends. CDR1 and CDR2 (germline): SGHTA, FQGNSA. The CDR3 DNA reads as TGTGCCAGCAGTCTAAGCTCCTACAATGAGCAGTTCTTC. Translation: CASSLSSYNEQFF.

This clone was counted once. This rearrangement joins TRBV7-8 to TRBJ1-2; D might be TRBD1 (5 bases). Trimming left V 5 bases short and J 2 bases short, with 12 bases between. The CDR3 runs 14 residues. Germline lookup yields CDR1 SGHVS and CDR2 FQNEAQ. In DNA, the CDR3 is TGTGCCAGCAGCCGCGAACGGGGGAACTATGGCTACACCTTC. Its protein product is CASSRERGNYGYTF.

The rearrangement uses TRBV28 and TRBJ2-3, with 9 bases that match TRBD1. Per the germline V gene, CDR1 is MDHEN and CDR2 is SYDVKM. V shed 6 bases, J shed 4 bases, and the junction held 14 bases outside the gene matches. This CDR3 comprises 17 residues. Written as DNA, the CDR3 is TGTGCCAGCAGGTCACTACAGGGGGCAGGGAGGGCAGATACGCAGTATTTT. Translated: CASRSLQGAGRADTQYF. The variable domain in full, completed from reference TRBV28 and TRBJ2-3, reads DVKVTQSSRYLVKRTGEKVFLECVQDMDHENMFWYRQDPGLGLRLIYFSYDVKMKEKGDIPEGYSVSREKKERFSLILESASTNQTSMYLCASRSLQGAGRADTQYFGPGTRLTVL.

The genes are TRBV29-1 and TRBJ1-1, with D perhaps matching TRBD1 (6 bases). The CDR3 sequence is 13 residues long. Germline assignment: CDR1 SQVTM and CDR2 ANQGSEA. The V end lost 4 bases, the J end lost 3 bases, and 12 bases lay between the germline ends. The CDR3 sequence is CSVVGGLDTEAFF. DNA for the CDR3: TGCAGCGTTGTTGGGGGGCTGGACACTGAAGCTTTCTTT.

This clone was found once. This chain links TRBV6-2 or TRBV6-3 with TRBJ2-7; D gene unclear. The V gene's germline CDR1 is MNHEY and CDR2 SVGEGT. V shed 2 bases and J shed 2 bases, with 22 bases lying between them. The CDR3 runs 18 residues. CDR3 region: CASSYPSQDVPNPYEQYF. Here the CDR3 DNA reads TGTGCCAGCAGTTACCCGTCACAAGACGTCCCAAACCCCTACGAGCAGTACTTC.

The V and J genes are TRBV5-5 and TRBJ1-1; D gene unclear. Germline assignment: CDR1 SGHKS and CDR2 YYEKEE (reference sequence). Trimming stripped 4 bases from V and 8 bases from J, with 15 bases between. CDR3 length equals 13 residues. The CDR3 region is CASSPGPFREAFF. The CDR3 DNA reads TGTGCCAGCAGCCCCGGACCGTTTAGGGAAGCTTTCTTT.

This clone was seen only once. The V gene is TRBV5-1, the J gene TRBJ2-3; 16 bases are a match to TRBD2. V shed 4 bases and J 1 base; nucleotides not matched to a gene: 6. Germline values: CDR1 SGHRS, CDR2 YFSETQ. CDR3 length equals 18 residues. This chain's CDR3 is CASSRVGTSGGGTDTQYF. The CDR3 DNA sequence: TGCGCCAGCAGCCGCGTTGGGACTAGCGGGGGGGGCACAGATACGCAGTATTTT.

CDR3 DNA sequence: TGTGCCAGCAGGAAGCGGGAGGGCCGAGAGACCCAGTACTTC. Translating gives CASRKREGRETQYF. This chain joins TRBV27 and TRBJ2-5; TRBD2 matches 10 bases. The CDR3 has 14 residues. After removal of 6 bases from V and 4 bases from J, the junction contained 5 bases not matched to a gene. Germline V CDR1 and CDR2: MNHEY, SMNVEV (reference sequence).

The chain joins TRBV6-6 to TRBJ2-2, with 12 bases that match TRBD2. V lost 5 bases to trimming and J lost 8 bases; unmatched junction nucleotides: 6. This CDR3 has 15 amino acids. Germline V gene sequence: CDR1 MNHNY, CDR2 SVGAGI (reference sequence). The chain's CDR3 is CASSPGTSGFGELFF. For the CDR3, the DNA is TGTGCCAGCAGTCCAGGGACTAGCGGGTTTGGGGAGCTGTTTTTT.

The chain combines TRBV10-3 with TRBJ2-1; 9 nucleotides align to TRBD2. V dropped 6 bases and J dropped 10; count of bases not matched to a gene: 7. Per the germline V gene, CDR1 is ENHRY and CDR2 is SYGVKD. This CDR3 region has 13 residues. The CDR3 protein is CAIRNLAGEEQFF. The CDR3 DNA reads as TGTGCCATCAGGAATTTAGCGGGAGAAGAGCAGTTCTTC.

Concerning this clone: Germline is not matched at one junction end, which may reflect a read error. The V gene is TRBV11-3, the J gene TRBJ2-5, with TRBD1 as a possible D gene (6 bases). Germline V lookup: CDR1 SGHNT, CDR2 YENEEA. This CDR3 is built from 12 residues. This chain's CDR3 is CASSLDHGGQHF. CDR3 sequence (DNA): TGTGCCAGCAGCTTAGATCATGGGGGACAACACTTC.

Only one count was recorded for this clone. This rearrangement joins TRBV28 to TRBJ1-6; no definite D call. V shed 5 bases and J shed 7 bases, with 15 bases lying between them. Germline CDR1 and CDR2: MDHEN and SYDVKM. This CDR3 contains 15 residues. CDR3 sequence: CASSARQGNNSPLHF. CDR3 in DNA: TGTGCCAGCAGTGCCCGACAAGGGAACAATTCACCCCTCCACTTT.

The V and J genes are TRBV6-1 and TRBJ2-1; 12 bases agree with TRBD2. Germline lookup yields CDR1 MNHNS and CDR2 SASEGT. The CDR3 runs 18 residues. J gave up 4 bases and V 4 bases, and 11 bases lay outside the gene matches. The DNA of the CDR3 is TGTGCCAGCAGTGGGGGGGGAGGACTAGCGGGACTGTACAATGAGCAGTTCTTC. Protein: CASSGGGGLAGLYNEQFF.

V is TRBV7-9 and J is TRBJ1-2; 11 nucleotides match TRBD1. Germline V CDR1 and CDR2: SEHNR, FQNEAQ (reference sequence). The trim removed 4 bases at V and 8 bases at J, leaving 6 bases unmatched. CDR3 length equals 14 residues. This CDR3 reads CASSSSGTGGGYTF. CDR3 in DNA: TGTGCCAGCAGCTCTTCCGGGACAGGGGGAGGCTACACCTTC.

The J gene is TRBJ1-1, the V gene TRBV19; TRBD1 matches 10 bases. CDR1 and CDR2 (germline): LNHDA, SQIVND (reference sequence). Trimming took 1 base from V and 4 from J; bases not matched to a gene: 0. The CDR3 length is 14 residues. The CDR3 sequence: CASSIGTGGTEAFF. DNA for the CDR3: TGTGCCAGTAGTATAGGGACAGGGGGCACTGAAGCTTTCTTT.

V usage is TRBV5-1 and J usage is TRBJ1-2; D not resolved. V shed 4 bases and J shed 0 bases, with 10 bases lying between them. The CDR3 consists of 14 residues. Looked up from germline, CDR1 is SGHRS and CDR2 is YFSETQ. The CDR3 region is CASSKGSPNYGYTF. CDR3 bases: TGCGCCAGCAGCAAAGGCTCACCTAACTATGGCTACACCTTC.

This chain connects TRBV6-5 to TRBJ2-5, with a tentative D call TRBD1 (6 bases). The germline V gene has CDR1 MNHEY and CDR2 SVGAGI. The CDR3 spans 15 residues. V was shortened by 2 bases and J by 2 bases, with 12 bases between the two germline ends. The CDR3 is CASSYSGQRQETQYF. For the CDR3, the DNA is TGTGCCAGCAGTTACAGTGGACAGAGACAAGAGACCCAGTACTTC.

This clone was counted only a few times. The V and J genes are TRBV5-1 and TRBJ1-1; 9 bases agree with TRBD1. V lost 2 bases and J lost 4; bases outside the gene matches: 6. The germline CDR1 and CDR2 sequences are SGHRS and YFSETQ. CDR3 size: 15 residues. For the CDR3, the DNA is TGCGCCAGCAGCTTAACAGGGGGCGAGAGCACTGAAGCTTTCTTT. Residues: CASSLTGGESTEAFF.

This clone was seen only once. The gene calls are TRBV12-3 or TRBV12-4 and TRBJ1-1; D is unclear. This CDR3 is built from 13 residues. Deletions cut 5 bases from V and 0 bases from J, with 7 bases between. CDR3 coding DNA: TGTGCCAGCAGTCAGATCATGAACACTGAAGCTTTCTTT. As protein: CASSQIMNTEAFF.

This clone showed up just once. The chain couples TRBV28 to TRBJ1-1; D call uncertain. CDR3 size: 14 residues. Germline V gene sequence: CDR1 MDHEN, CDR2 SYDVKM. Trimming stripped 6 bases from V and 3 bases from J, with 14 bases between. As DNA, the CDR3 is TGTGCCAGCAGCCTGAGGGCTAGGGACACTGAAGCTTTCTTT. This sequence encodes CASSLRARDTEAFF.

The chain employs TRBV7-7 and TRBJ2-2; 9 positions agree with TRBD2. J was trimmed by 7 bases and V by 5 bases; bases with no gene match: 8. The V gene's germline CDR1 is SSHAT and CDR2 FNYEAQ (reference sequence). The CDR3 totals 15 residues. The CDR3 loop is CASSLRAGGNGELFF. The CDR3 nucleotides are TGTGCCAGCAGCCTAAGAGCGGGAGGAAACGGGGAGCTGTTTTTT.

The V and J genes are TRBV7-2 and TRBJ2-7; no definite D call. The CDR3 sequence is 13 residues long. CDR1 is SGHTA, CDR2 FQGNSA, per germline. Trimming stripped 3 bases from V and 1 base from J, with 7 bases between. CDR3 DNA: TGTGCCAGCAGCTTGGACGCGTCCTACGAGCAGTACTTC. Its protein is CASSLDASYEQYF.

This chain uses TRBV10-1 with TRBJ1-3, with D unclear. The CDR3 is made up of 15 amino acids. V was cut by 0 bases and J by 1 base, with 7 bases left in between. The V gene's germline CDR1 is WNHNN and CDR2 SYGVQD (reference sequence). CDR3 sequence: CASSESGQSGNTIYF. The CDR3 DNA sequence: TGCGCCAGCAGTGAGTCGGGCCAGTCTGGAAACACCATATATTTT.

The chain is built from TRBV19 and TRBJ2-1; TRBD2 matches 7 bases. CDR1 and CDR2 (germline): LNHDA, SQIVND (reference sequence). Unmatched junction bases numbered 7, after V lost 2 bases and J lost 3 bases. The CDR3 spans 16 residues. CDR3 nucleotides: TGTGCCAGTAGTATATGTTTAGCGGGTTGCTACAATGAGCAGTTCTTC. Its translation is CASSICLAGCYNEQFF.

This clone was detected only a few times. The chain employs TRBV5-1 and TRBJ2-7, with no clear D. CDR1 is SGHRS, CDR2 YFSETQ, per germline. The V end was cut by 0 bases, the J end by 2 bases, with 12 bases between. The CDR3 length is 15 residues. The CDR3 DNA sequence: TGCGCCAGCAGCTTGGCCCTGACCGCCGCCTACGAGCAGTACTTC. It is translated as CASSLALTAAYEQYF.

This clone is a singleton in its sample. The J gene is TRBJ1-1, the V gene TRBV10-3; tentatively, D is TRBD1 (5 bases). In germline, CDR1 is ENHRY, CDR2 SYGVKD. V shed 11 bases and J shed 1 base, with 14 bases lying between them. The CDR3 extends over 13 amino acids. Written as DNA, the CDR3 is TGTGCCGCGGGTTGGGACGGGAACACTGAAGCTTTCTTT. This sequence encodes CAAGWDGNTEAFF.